A selection of T cell receptor beta chains follows, all from one sample in a study of cytomegalovirus exposure and HLA in healthy donors. The data were produced by immunoSEQ multiplex PCR, yet TCRdb's version contains in-frame clones alone and is incomplete. Altogether over 95,000 clones are present, around 77% being singletons, with the ten largest covering 11%. The specimen was PBMCs. Receptors originate from a man aged 40-49 years in good health and CMV-seropositive. Each CDR3 is given with its conserved first and last residue. The order of the fields is V gene, D gene, J gene, clone size, CDR3 DNA, CDR3 protein. A D gene is named only where the DNA matches it firmly. Size is omitted from some rows. Given values are once, few, many or a class for expanded clones.

V gene: TRBV4-1
D gene: TRBD2
J gene: TRBJ2-3
clone size: once
CDR3 DNA: TGCGCCAGCAGCCAAGTCCCTAGCGGGGGGCACTCCACAAGCACAGATACGCAGTATTTT
CDR3 protein: CASSQVPSGGHSTSTDTQYF

V gene: TRBV7-9
D gene: TRBD1
J gene: TRBJ2-1
clone size: once
CDR3 DNA: TGTGCCAGCAGCTCGACAGGTACAGGGGGATTTTACAATGAGCAGTTCTTC
CDR3 protein: CASSSTGTGGFYNEQFF

V gene: TRBV27
D gene: -
J gene: TRBJ1-1
clone size: -
CDR3 DNA: TGTGCCAGCAGTTTACCGCCAAAGGTCCCTTTACGAGGAGCTTTCTTT
CDR3 protein: CASSLPPKVPLRGAFF

V gene: TRBV27
D gene: -
J gene: TRBJ2-7
clone size: -
CDR3 DNA: TGTGCCAGCAGTTTTTCGCAGTCTAGCTCCTACGAGCAGTACTTC
CDR3 protein: CASSFSQSSSYEQYF

V gene: TRBV30
D gene: TRBD1
J gene: TRBJ2-7
clone size: -
CDR3 DNA: TGTGCCTGGTTGGACAGGGTGACCTACGAGCAGTACTTC
CDR3 protein: CAWLDRVTYEQYF

V gene: TRBV20-1
D gene: -
J gene: TRBJ1-1
clone size: few
CDR3 DNA: TGCAGTGCTAGAAGCAACACTGAAGCTTTCTTT
CDR3 protein: CSARSNTEAFF

V gene: TRBV10-2
D gene: -
J gene: TRBJ1-2
clone size: -
CDR3 DNA: TGCGCCAGCAGTGATCCGAGGGGCTACACCTTC
CDR3 protein: CASSDPRGYTF

V gene: TRBV7-2
D gene: -
J gene: TRBJ2-7
clone size: -
CDR3 DNA: TGTGCCAGCAGCTTATTCGTGACACGCTACGGTCCGGACTACTACGAGCAGTACTTC
CDR3 protein: CASSLFVTRYGPDYYEQYF

V gene: TRBV7-3
D gene: TRBD1
J gene: TRBJ2-3
clone size: -
CDR3 DNA: TGTGCCAGCAGCCTCCGACAGGGTCGCACAGATACGCAGTATTTT
CDR3 protein: CASSLRQGRTDTQYF

V gene: TRBV19
D gene: -
J gene: TRBJ2-5
clone size: -
CDR3 DNA: TGTGCCAGTAGCCCCAGACAGGGAGGTGAAGAGACCCAGTACTTC
CDR3 protein: CASSPRQGGEETQYF

V gene: TRBV2
D gene: -
J gene: TRBJ2-7
clone size: -
CDR3 DNA: TGTGCCAGAACAACCACCGGCGGGAACTCCTACGAGCAGTACTTC
CDR3 protein: CARTTTGGNSYEQYF

V gene: TRBV28
D gene: -
J gene: TRBJ1-2
clone size: -
CDR3 DNA: TGTGCCAGCAGTGGAGCCGACAGACTCTATGGCTACACCTTC
CDR3 protein: CASSGADRLYGYTF

V gene: TRBV7-6
D gene: -
J gene: TRBJ2-7
clone size: -
CDR3 DNA: TGTGCCAGCAGTCCTAGCGACCACGAGCAGTACTTC
CDR3 protein: CASSPSDHEQYF

V gene: TRBV19
D gene: TRBD1
J gene: TRBJ1-6
clone size: -
CDR3 DNA: TGTGCCAGTAGTATAAGGACAGGGGGGTCACCCCTCCACTTT
CDR3 protein: CASSIRTGGSPLHF

V gene: TRBV4-3
D gene: -
J gene: TRBJ1-1
clone size: few
CDR3 DNA: TGCGCCAGCAGCCAAGATGCGGGGGACACTGAAGCTTTCTTT
CDR3 protein: CASSQDAGDTEAFF

V gene: TRBV9
D gene: -
J gene: TRBJ2-3
clone size: -
CDR3 DNA: TGTGCCAGCAGCTTTGAAGGCAGGGGAATAGATACGCAGTATTTT
CDR3 protein: CASSFEGRGIDTQYF

V gene: TRBV5-1
D gene: -
J gene: TRBJ2-5
clone size: large
CDR3 DNA: TGCGCCAGCAGCTTGAGTAGCGAGTCGTACCAAGAGACCCAGTACTTC
CDR3 protein: CASSLSSESYQETQYF

V gene: TRBV4-1
D gene: TRBD2
J gene: TRBJ2-3
clone size: -
CDR3 DNA: TGCGCCAGCAGCCTGGCACTAGCGGGGAACACAGATACGCAGTATTTT
CDR3 protein: CASSLALAGNTDTQYF

V gene: TRBV18
D gene: -
J gene: TRBJ1-5
clone size: -
CDR3 DNA: TGTGCCAGCTCACCACCGGAGGGCGGGGGCAATCAGCCCCAGCATTTT
CDR3 protein: CASSPPEGGGNQPQHF

V gene: TRBV7-9
D gene: -
J gene: TRBJ2-1
clone size: few
CDR3 DNA: TGTGCCAGCAGCTTAAGCTATGAGCAGTTCTTC
CDR3 protein: CASSLSYEQFF

V gene: TRBV29-1
D gene: TRBD1
J gene: TRBJ2-1
clone size: -
CDR3 DNA: TGCAGCGCCCGGGACAGGAACTACAATGAGCAGTTCTTC
CDR3 protein: CSARDRNYNEQFF

V gene: TRBV7-9
D gene: -
J gene: TRBJ2-5
clone size: -
CDR3 DNA: TGTGCCAGCAGCTTTGCTAGTGTCCAAGAGACCCAGTACTTC
CDR3 protein: CASSFASVQETQYF

V gene: TRBV27
D gene: TRBD1
J gene: TRBJ2-7
clone size: -
CDR3 DNA: TGTGCCAGCAGTGGTCGCGGTGTTTCCGGGACAGCCTACGAGCAGTACTTC
CDR3 protein: CASSGRGVSGTAYEQYF

V gene: TRBV7-9
D gene: TRBD1
J gene: TRBJ1-1
clone size: -
CDR3 DNA: TGTGCCAGCAGCGTACAGGGGTGGCCACTGGACACTGAAGCTTTCTTT
CDR3 protein: CASSVQGWPLDTEAFF

V gene: TRBV5-1
D gene: -
J gene: TRBJ1-5
clone size: -
CDR3 DNA: TGCGCCAGCAGCTGGACCACAGGTAGCAATCAGCCCCAGCATTTT
CDR3 protein: CASSWTTGSNQPQHF

V gene: TRBV19
D gene: TRBD2
J gene: TRBJ2-3
clone size: few
CDR3 DNA: TGTGCCAGTAGTATAAGTGCGGGGGGGCCTAATACGCAGTATTTT
CDR3 protein: CASSISAGGPNTQYF

V gene: TRBV18
D gene: TRBD1
J gene: TRBJ2-7
clone size: -
CDR3 DNA: TGTGCCAGCTCACCGACAGGGCCCGCCTACGAGCAGTACTTC
CDR3 protein: CASSPTGPAYEQYF

V gene: TRBV2
D gene: -
J gene: TRBJ2-5
clone size: -
CDR3 DNA: TGTGCCAGCAGGATGGGGCTAGGGGAAGAGACCCAGTACTTC
CDR3 protein: CASRMGLGEETQYF

V gene: TRBV7-6
D gene: TRBD2
J gene: TRBJ2-6
clone size: -
CDR3 DNA: TGTGCCAGCAGCCGAAAAACTAGCGGGGGGGACTGGGACTCTGGGGCCAACGTCCTGACTTTC
CDR3 protein: CASSRKTSGGDWDSGANVLTF

V gene: TRBV30
D gene: -
J gene: TRBJ1-5
clone size: -
CDR3 DNA: TGTGCCTGGAGCGGTCAAGCGGGGGTCGGTCAGCCCCAGCATTTT
CDR3 protein: CAWSGQAGVGQPQHF

V gene: TRBV18
D gene: TRBD2
J gene: TRBJ2-7
clone size: -
CDR3 DNA: TGTGCCAGCTCGCCCGGACTAGAGGTCGAGCAGTACTTC
CDR3 protein: CASSPGLEVEQYF

V gene: TRBV27
D gene: -
J gene: TRBJ2-7
clone size: once
CDR3 DNA: TGTGCCAGCAGTCCACGACAGGCCTACGAGCAGTACTTC
CDR3 protein: CASSPRQAYEQYF

V gene: TRBV5-5
D gene: TRBD1
J gene: TRBJ1-6
clone size: -
CDR3 DNA: TGTGCCAGCAGCTGGACAGGGGGCGATAATTCACCCCTCCACTTT
CDR3 protein: CASSWTGGDNSPLHF

V gene: TRBV19
D gene: -
J gene: TRBJ2-7
clone size: once
CDR3 DNA: TGTGCCAGTAGTTTCGGACAGCTATACGAGCAGTACTTC
CDR3 protein: CASSFGQLYEQYF

V gene: TRBV5-1
D gene: -
J gene: TRBJ2-1
clone size: -
CDR3 DNA: TGCGCCAGCACGTCCGGAGGAGGTTACAATGAGCAGTTCTTC
CDR3 protein: CASTSGGGYNEQFF

V gene: TRBV6-5
D gene: -
J gene: TRBJ1-2
clone size: -
CDR3 DNA: TGTGCCAGCAGCCCCAGGGGCGTCGCCGGCTACACCTTC
CDR3 protein: CASSPRGVAGYTF

V gene: TRBV2
D gene: -
J gene: TRBJ1-2
clone size: few
CDR3 DNA: TGTGCCAGCACCCGGGACTGGAACTATGGCTACACCTTC
CDR3 protein: CASTRDWNYGYTF

V gene: TRBV18
D gene: -
J gene: TRBJ1-1
clone size: few
CDR3 DNA: TGTGCCAGCTCACCAGGCTTCACTGAAGCTTTCTTT
CDR3 protein: CASSPGFTEAFF

V gene: TRBV7-9
D gene: -
J gene: TRBJ2-7
clone size: few
CDR3 DNA: TGTGCCAGCAGAAGGGGACTCTACGAGCAGTACTTC
CDR3 protein: CASRRGLYEQYF

V gene: TRBV7-9
D gene: -
J gene: TRBJ2-7
clone size: few
CDR3 DNA: TGTGCCAGCAGCTTTACAGGGATGGGATCTAGGGGCGAGCAGTACTTC
CDR3 protein: CASSFTGMGSRGEQYF

V gene: TRBV18
D gene: TRBD1
J gene: TRBJ1-1
clone size: once
CDR3 DNA: TGTGCCAGCTCAACTACCCTTATCCGACAGGGACTGAACACTGAAGCTTTCTTT
CDR3 protein: CASSTTLIRQGLNTEAFF

V gene: TRBV5-1
D gene: -
J gene: TRBJ2-7
clone size: -
CDR3 DNA: TGCGCCAGCAGCCTCCGGGGCGGGGTCCACGAGCAGTACTTC
CDR3 protein: CASSLRGGVHEQYF

V gene: TRBV5-1
D gene: -
J gene: TRBJ2-2
clone size: once
CDR3 DNA: TGCGCCAGCAGCTCAGGCGGGGAGCTGTTTTTT
CDR3 protein: CASSSGGELFF

V gene: TRBV19
D gene: TRBD1
J gene: TRBJ1-1
clone size: -
CDR3 DNA: TGTGCCAGTAGTATAGATCACGACAGGGGGGCTTTCTTT
CDR3 protein: CASSIDHDRGAFF

V gene: TRBV9
D gene: -
J gene: TRBJ2-2
clone size: once
CDR3 DNA: TGTGCCAGCAGCGACGCTAGCCCCACCGGGGAGCTGTTTTTT
CDR3 protein: CASSDASPTGELFF

V gene: TRBV4-2
D gene: -
J gene: TRBJ1-1
clone size: -
CDR3 DNA: TGTGCCAGCAGCTTTAGGGGCGGCAACACTGAAGCTTTCTTT
CDR3 protein: CASSFRGGNTEAFF

V gene: TRBV30
D gene: TRBD1
J gene: TRBJ1-2
clone size: -
CDR3 DNA: TGTGCCTACACCCCGGGGACAGGGAGGTTAGGAGGCTACACCTTC
CDR3 protein: CAYTPGTGRLGGYTF

V gene: TRBV14
D gene: TRBD2
J gene: TRBJ2-2
clone size: -
CDR3 DNA: TGTGCCAGCAGCCGACTAGCGGGGGGGCCGAACACCGGGGAGCTGTTTTTT
CDR3 protein: CASSRLAGGPNTGELFF

V gene: TRBV28
D gene: TRBD1
J gene: TRBJ1-5
clone size: -
CDR3 DNA: TGTGCCAGCAGTTTTGCCGACAGGGCTCCCAATCAGCCCCAGCATTTT
CDR3 protein: CASSFADRAPNQPQHF

V gene: TRBV4-3
D gene: TRBD2
J gene: TRBJ2-2
clone size: -
CDR3 DNA: TGCGCCAGCAGCCAAAGAGGCGGGGGGGCCACCGGGGAGCTGTTTTTT
CDR3 protein: CASSQRGGGATGELFF

V gene: TRBV19
D gene: -
J gene: TRBJ2-6
clone size: -
CDR3 DNA: TGTGCCAGTAGTGAATCCGGTGGGGCCAACGGCCTGACTTTC
CDR3 protein: CASSESGGANGLTF

V gene: TRBV7-9
D gene: -
J gene: TRBJ1-1
clone size: -
CDR3 DNA: TGTGCCAGCGGGTTTAGCCCAGAGAGGGCGGGAAGCACTGAAGCTTTCTTT
CDR3 protein: CASGFSPERAGSTEAFF